This T cell receptor (beta chain) is from a study of CD8+ T cells in alopecia areata. Study information: Treated patients were given 5 to 10 mg oral tofacitinib twice daily. The tofacitinib course ran for 6 to 18 months and was followed by 6 months off drug. Overall study findings and caveats: Sharing of TCR sequences between patients (possibly for HLA-related reasons) was less clear than in mice.

cDNA serving as the sequencing template came from extracted, reverse transcribed RNA. Data came from immunoSEQ multiplex PCR; TCRdb stores just in-frame clones and leaves some out. The table has tens of thousands of clones, approximately 58% seen once. This clone occurred a few times. Its target is unknown. Germline CDR1 SGHTA, CDR2 FQGNSA. V was pared by 0 bases and J by 7 bases, with 10 bases between. This CDR3 is built from 14 residues. The chain recombines TRBV7-2 with TRBJ1-3; D unclear. This TCR came from a human donor with alopecia areata. Sequenced here: CD8+ T cells sorted from blood, sampled at week 0. CDR3 amino acids: CASSLAPLGNTIYF. The DNA for the CDR3 is TGTGCCAGCAGCTTAGCCCCTCTTGGGAACACCATATATTTT.